This T cell receptor beta chain was retrieved from a study of graft-versus-host responses after intestinal transplantation. Study information: Recipients received multivisceral, liver-intestinal, or isolated intestinal transplants.

Study-level results: GvH clones appeared in recipient marrow, some first in ileum or blood. Within the allografts of patients who had graft-donor T cell macrochimerism, graft-versus-host to host-versus-graft clonal ratios were high.

This CDR3 is 16 amino acids long. From germline, CDR1 is SGHRS and CDR2 YFSETQ. With 1 base removed from V and 2 bases from J, the gap between germline ends came to 14 bases. This table comes from immunoSEQ multiplex PCR, and its TCRdb copy is limited to in-frame clones, with some not included. The sample contains more than 95,000 clones, more than 75% of which appear only once. A word on this clone: Its antigen is as yet unknown.

This receptor was obtained from a human donor who received an intestinal transplant. The rearrangement uses TRBV5-1 and TRBJ2-3; TRBD2 might be the D (5 bases). Specimen: unstimulated CD4+ T cells sorted from spleen or lymph node cells, collected before intestinal transplant. This CDR3 is CASSLSAGGNTDTQYF. The DNA for the CDR3 is TGCGCCAGCAGCTTGTCGGCAGGAGGTAACACAGATACGCAGTATTTT.